Shown below are 30 T cell receptor beta chains from a single sample sequenced in a study of shared clonotypes between healthy human individuals. Libraries were prepared by immunoSEQ multiplex PCR; TCRdb keeps only in-frame clonotypes and omits some of them. The table lists 2 million to 2.5 million clones, over 85% of them singletons. The sequencing sample was made of naive CD4+ T cells from PBMCs. Subset reported: CD45RA+ positively selected. These receptors were taken from a man aged 18 to 30 in good health. Some clones in this sample may be carry-over from other donors' samples.

In this sample, this clone turned up once. V gene TRBV27 combines with J gene TRBJ2-2; 7 positions agree with TRBD1. Germline V gene data show CDR1 as MNHEY and CDR2 as SMNVEV (reference sequence). The CDR3 sequence is 15 residues long. The junction had 8 bases not matched to a gene; V was cut back by 6 bases and J by 4 bases. CDR3 coding DNA: TGTGCCAGCAGCCAAACAGGGGTGGCCACCGGGGAGCTGTTTTTT. Its translation is CASSQTGVATGELFF.

This chain links TRBV5-1 with TRBJ2-3; D is perhaps TRBD1 or TRBD2 (5 bases each). This CDR3 has 17 amino acids. V was pared by 2 bases and J by 0 bases, with 16 bases between. Germline values: CDR1 SGHRS, CDR2 YFSETQ. Here the CDR3 reads CASSFLRGGESTDTQYF. CDR3 nucleotide sequence: TGCGCCAGCAGCTTCCTTCGGGGCGGAGAGAGCACAGATACGCAGTATTTT.

The V gene is TRBV2, the J gene TRBJ1-2, with D possibly being TRBD1 (5 bases). The CDR3 is 14 amino acids. Germline V gene lookup returns CDR1 SNHLY and CDR2 FYNNEI. With 5 bases removed from V and 3 bases from J, the gap between germline ends came to 13 bases. The CDR3 loop is CASSQAGQDYGYTF. DNA for the CDR3: TGTGCCAGCAGTCAGGCAGGGCAAGACTATGGCTACACCTTC. Full variable domain (remainder filled in from reference TRBV2 and TRBJ1-2): EPEVTQTPSHQVTQMGQEVILRCVPISNHLYFYWYRQILGQKVEFLVSFYNNEISEKSEIFDDQFSVERPDGSNFTLKIRSTKLEDSAMYFCASSQAGQDYGYTFGSGTRLTVV.

This chain connects TRBV7-2 to TRBJ2-7; D not certain. Deletions cut 1 base from V and 2 bases from J, with 6 bases between. The germline V gene encodes CDR1 SGHTA and CDR2 FQGNSA. The CDR3 is 13 amino acids. Written as DNA, the CDR3 is TGTGCCAGCAGCTTAGAGTACCCCTACGAGCAGTACTTC. Translating it yields CASSLEYPYEQYF.

The rearrangement links TRBV5-1 to TRBJ2-1; unclear D gene. CDR1 SGHRS and CDR2 YFSETQ come from the germline V gene. The CDR3 totals 12 residues. V was cut by 0 bases and J by 10 bases, with 8 bases left in between. CDR3 in amino acids: CASSLVSFEQFF. CDR3 coding DNA: TGCGCCAGCAGCTTGGTTTCGTTCGAGCAGTTCTTC.

V and J are TRBV11-2 and TRBJ2-1, with 10 nucleotides matching TRBD2. This CDR3 spans 15 amino acids. Germline V gives CDR1 SGHAT, CDR2 FQNNGV. V shed 4 bases, J shed 10 bases, and the junction held 10 bases outside the gene matches. CDR3 sequence: CASSSGLALTGEQFF. DNA of the CDR3: TGTGCCAGCAGCTCGGGACTAGCGCTGACGGGGGAGCAGTTCTTC.

This clone was picked up one time. The V and J genes are TRBV11-2 and TRBJ2-7; TRBD1 matches at 9 bases. Germline CDR1 is SGHAT and CDR2 is FQNNGV. The CDR3 spans 15 residues. The ends lost 0 bases at V and 4 bases at J; junction bases unmatched: 4. CDR3: CASSLDWTGVYEQYF. CDR3 bases: TGTGCCAGCAGCTTAGACTGGACAGGGGTGTACGAGCAGTACTTC.

The V and J genes are TRBV30 and TRBJ2-7; maybe TRBD2 (5 bases). V lost 1 base, J lost 0 bases, and 13 bases lay in between. This CDR3 has 15 residues. The germline CDR1 and CDR2 sequences are GTSNPN and SVGIG (reference sequence). The CDR3 region has the DNA TGTGCCTGGAGTGAACTGGGTAGCGCCTCCTACGAGCAGTACTTC. This encodes CAWSELGSASYEQYF.

This chain connects TRBV6-5 to TRBJ2-7, with D maybe TRBD2 (5 bases). The ends were cut back, 2 bases at V and 0 bases at J, with 11 bases in the middle. Looked up from germline, CDR1 is MNHEY and CDR2 is SVGAGI. This CDR3 is 15 amino acids long. CDR3 sequence: CASSYGPSYSYEQYF. CDR3 bases: TGTGCCAGCAGTTACGGCCCTAGCTACTCCTACGAGCAGTACTTC.

The V gene is TRBV28, the J gene TRBJ2-7; no definite D call. This CDR3 is 13 amino acids long. Germline V gives CDR1 MDHEN, CDR2 SYDVKM. Trimming removed 4 bases at V and 3 bases at J, with 10 bases between. CDR3 amino acids: CASSSNPRYEQYF. DNA of the CDR3: TGTGCCAGCAGTTCGAACCCTCGCTACGAGCAGTACTTC.

The V call is TRBV7-9, the J call TRBJ1-4; the D gene is possibly TRBD1 (5 bases). The CDR3 is made up of 17 amino acids. V lost 4 bases and J lost 4, with 19 bases in between. Per the germline V gene, CDR1 is SEHNR and CDR2 is FQNEAQ (reference sequence). CDR3 in DNA: TGTGCCAGCAGCTCCACTCCCCGGGGCAGCCTTAATGAAAAACTGTTTTTT. It yields the protein CASSSTPRGSLNEKLFF.

As regards this clone: The same CDR3 is also encoded by other DNA sequences in this sample. This chain links TRBV27 with TRBJ2-3; 9 bases fit TRBD1. The CDR3 length is 15 residues. Per the germline V gene, CDR1 is MNHEY and CDR2 is SMNVEV (reference sequence). Trimming at V came to 6 bases and at J to 1 base, leaving 5 bases not matched to a gene. The CDR3 spells CASSPWTGGTDTQYF. In DNA, the CDR3 is TGTGCCAGCAGCCCATGGACAGGGGGCACAGATACGCAGTATTTT.

The chain links TRBV7-2 to TRBJ2-1; 7 bases match TRBD2. This CDR3 is 11 amino acids long. Germline V lookup: CDR1 SGHTA, CDR2 FQGNSA. Unmatched junction bases numbered 2, after V lost 7 bases and J lost 8 bases. CDR3 DNA: TGTGCCAGCACCCTAGCGGATGAGCAGTTCTTC. Translation gives CASTLADEQFF.

The chain combines TRBV5-5 with TRBJ2-1, with 7 bases lining up with TRBD1. The ends lost 5 bases at V and 9 bases at J; junction bases unmatched: 8. The CDR3 totals 13 residues. CDR1 SGHKS and CDR2 YYEKEE come from the germline V gene (reference sequence). The CDR3, as DNA: TGTGCCAGCAGTCCGACAGGGTCCAGTGAGCAGTTCTTC. The encoded protein is CASSPTGSSEQFF.

The chain couples TRBV28 to TRBJ2-7, with D possibly being TRBD1 (6 bases). This CDR3 has 13 amino acids. Germline values: CDR1 MDHEN, CDR2 SYDVKM. V dropped 5 bases and J dropped 4 bases, with 12 bases sitting between them. As DNA, the CDR3 is TGTGCCAGCAGTAGCTTCAGGGGATACGAGCAGTACTTC. Translated, it gives CASSSFRGYEQYF.

This chain links TRBV7-2 with TRBJ2-1; D may be TRBD1 (5 bases). The ends were cut back, 5 bases at V and 7 bases at J, with 18 bases in the middle. The germline V gene has CDR1 SGHTA and CDR2 FQGNSA. The CDR3 extends over 15 amino acids. The CDR3 DNA reads as TGTGCCAGCAGCACCCTGGGGCAGGTAGGGAATGAGCAGTTCTTC. Translating it yields CASSTLGQVGNEQFF.

The chain uses TRBV4-1 and TRBJ2-1; 8 positions agree with TRBD2. From germline, CDR1 is MGHRA and CDR2 YSYEKL. The ends lost 4 bases at V and 4 bases at J; junction bases unmatched: 9. CDR3 length equals 16 residues. The CDR3 region has the DNA TGCGCCAGCAGCCCAGTTTCCGGGAGGGATTACAATGAGCAGTTCTTC. Its translation is CASSPVSGRDYNEQFF.

This clone has only one observation. The V call is TRBV2, the J call TRBJ1-4; D not certain. Trimming cost V 8 bases and J 5 bases, with 9 bases left between them. The CDR3 is made up of 12 amino acids. Germline CDR1 reads SNHLY; CDR2 reads FYNNEI. Written as DNA, the CDR3 is TGTGCCAGCCAACCACTCAATGAAAAACTGTTTTTT. This translates into CASQPLNEKLFF.

The V gene is TRBV4-1, the J gene TRBJ1-4; 7 bases agree with TRBD1. CDR3 length: 15 residues. Germline V lookup: CDR1 MGHRA, CDR2 YSYEKL. V lost 4 bases and J lost 2; bases outside the gene matches: 4. The CDR3 here is CASSRSGGTNEKLFF. Here the CDR3 DNA reads TGCGCCAGCAGCCGGTCAGGGGGGACTAATGAAAAACTGTTTTTT.

With respect to this clone: Other DNA variants within this sample encode the same CDR3. V and J are TRBV9 and TRBJ2-2, with D unresolved. This CDR3 is 14 amino acids long. Germline V lookup: CDR1 SGDLS, CDR2 YYNGEE. Trimming removed 0 bases at V and 1 base at J, with 4 bases between. The CDR3 here is CASSVGQNTGELFF. The CDR3 nucleotides are TGTGCCAGCAGCGTAGGGCAGAACACCGGGGAGCTGTTTTTT.

The chain joins TRBV5-1 to TRBJ1-1; no reliable D call. This CDR3 comprises 14 residues. Trimming left V 4 bases short and J 5 bases short, with 15 bases between. Germline CDR1 and CDR2: SGHRS and YFSETQ. The CDR3, as DNA: TGCGCCAGCAGCCCAGATAGGATGGGAACTGAAGCTTTCTTT. Translated: CASSPDRMGTEAFF. The complete variable domain, with remaining parts taken from reference TRBV5-1 and TRBJ1-1, reads KAGVTQTPRYLIKTRGQQVTLSCSPISGHRSVSWYQQTPGQGLQFLFEYFSETQRNKGNFPGRFSGRQFSNSRSEMNVSTLELGDSALYLCASSPDRMGTEAFFGQGTRLTVV.

To note about this clone: The DNA is left out, because the CDR3 cannot be placed on it with certainty; the CDR3 is given as TCRdb lists it. The rearrangement links TRBV28 to TRBJ2-1. The CDR3 region is 16 residues in length, termini included. Per germline, CDR1 MDHEN and CDR2 SYDVKM. The CDR3 loop reads CASSSFGAALYNEQFF.

This rearrangement joins TRBV5-1 to TRBJ1-3; no reliable D call. Trimming took off 1 base at V and 0 bases at J, with 8 bases between the two ends. This CDR3 has 15 residues. Germline CDR1 is SGHRS and CDR2 is YFSETQ. The CDR3 nucleotides are TGCGCCAGCAGCTTGAGTATAGCCTCTGGAAACACCATATATTTT. Translation gives CASSLSIASGNTIYF.

V is TRBV5-6 and J is TRBJ2-1; D possibly corresponds to TRBD1 (6 bases). The CDR3 contains 18 residues. Trimming took 4 bases from V and 1 from J, leaving 21 bases between them. In germline, CDR1 is SGHDT, CDR2 YYEEEE. The CDR3 loop reads CASSVPLGGSKSYNEQFF. The CDR3 nucleotides are TGTGCCAGCAGCGTGCCCTTAGGGGGATCAAAATCCTACAATGAGCAGTTCTTC.

Regarding this clone: The sample carries other DNA sequences with the same CDR3. CDR3 DNA: TGTGCCAGCAGTGAGACGGCTAGCTCCTACAATGAGCAGTTCTTC. Encoded protein: CASSETASSYNEQFF. The rearrangement links TRBV6-1 to TRBJ2-1; D is ambiguous. The germline V gene has CDR1 MNHNS and CDR2 SASEGT. The CDR3 runs 15 residues. V lost 3 bases and J 0 bases, leaving 9 bases between the germline ends.

The chain links TRBV19 to TRBJ1-6; no reliable D call. Trimming took 5 bases from V and 9 from J, leaving 11 bases between them. Per germline, CDR1 LNHDA and CDR2 SQIVND (reference sequence). This CDR3 comprises 13 residues. The CDR3 protein is CASSPSTRSPLHF. For the CDR3, the DNA is TGTGCCAGTAGTCCCTCCACCCGTTCACCCCTCCACTTT.

This clone appeared once. The V call is TRBV6-6, the J call TRBJ2-1; 12 nucleotides line up with TRBD2. The CDR3 spans 15 residues. Germline V gives CDR1 MNHNY, CDR2 SVGAGI (reference sequence). V dropped 5 bases and J dropped 5; count of bases not matched to a gene: 4. The CDR3 sequence: CASSPPSGRDNEQFF. The CDR3 bases are TGTGCCAGCAGTCCCCCTAGCGGGAGGGACAATGAGCAGTTCTTC.

The CDR3 loop is CSGARVETQYF. In DNA form, the CDR3 reads TGCAGTGGAGCAAGGGTGGAGACCCAGTACTTC. The chain recombines TRBV20-1 with TRBJ2-5; D ambiguous. Deletions cut 7 bases from V and 5 bases from J, with 11 bases between. The CDR3 spans 11 residues. Germline lookup yields CDR1 DFQATT and CDR2 SNEGSKA (reference sequence).

The V call is TRBV5-1, the J call TRBJ2-7; 9 bases map to TRBD2. The CDR3 totals 16 residues. Germline trimming cut 0 bases from V and 6 bases from J; bases unmatched to any gene: 10. CDR1 and CDR2 (germline): SGHRS, YFSETQ. The CDR3 reads CASSLEPMTSGGEQYF. The CDR3 nucleotides are TGCGCCAGCAGCTTGGAACCCATGACTAGCGGCGGCGAGCAGTACTTC.

The chain has TRBV29-1 and TRBJ1-1; 7 nucleotides align to TRBD1. Germline V gene data show CDR1 as SQVTM and CDR2 as ANQGSEA. The CDR3 extends over 12 amino acids. Germline trimming cut 8 bases from V and 6 bases from J; bases unmatched to any gene: 9. CDR3 loop: CSSRLTGSEAFF. The CDR3 DNA reads TGCAGCTCCCGATTGACAGGGTCTGAAGCTTTCTTT.